Below are 30 T cell receptor beta chains sequenced from a single sample in a study of cytomegalovirus exposure and HLA in healthy donors. A multiplex PCR was run with 60 Vbeta primers and 13 Jbeta primers. Libraries were prepared by immunoSEQ multiplex PCR; TCRdb keeps only in-frame clonotypes and omits some of them. The sample lists fewer than 200,000 clones; 65% to 85% were seen once. The sample consisted of PBMCs. These receptor sequences come from a woman between 45 and 65 years old in good health and CMV-seropositive.

V and J are TRBV7-3 and TRBJ2-2, with 11 bases identical to TRBD2. The trim removed 4 bases at V and 4 bases at J, leaving 11 bases unmatched. Germline values: CDR1 SGHTA, CDR2 FQGTGA. CDR3 length: 18 residues. In nucleotides, the CDR3 is TGTGCCAGCAGCTCCAATTTAGTAGCGGGGGGGCCCACCGGGGAGCTGTTTTTT. Translating it yields CASSSNLVAGGPTGELFF.

The gene calls are TRBV5-1 and TRBJ2-7; D is ambiguous. The CDR3 length is 13 residues. CDR1 and CDR2 from the germline V gene are SGHRS and YFSETQ. The V end was cut by 0 bases, the J end by 1 base, with 5 bases between. CDR3 coding DNA: TGCGCCAGCAGCTTGGAAGCTTCCTACGAGCAGTACTTC. Protein product: CASSLEASYEQYF.

This clone was seen just once. The CDR3 is CATSKTGTSFFHEQFF. DNA for the CDR3: TGTGCCACCAGTAAAACCGGGACTAGTTTTTTCCATGAGCAGTTCTTC. The V and J genes are TRBV15 and TRBJ2-1; 8 bases agree with TRBD2. Germline CDR1 is LNHNV and CDR2 is YYDKDF (reference sequence). The junction had 15 bases not matched to a gene; V was cut back by 6 bases and J by 8 bases. This CDR3 spans 16 amino acids.

The DNA for the CDR3 is TGCGCCAGCAGTTATGATGGAACCGGGGTAAACACCATATATTTT. Amino acids: CASSYDGTGVNTIYF. The V gene is TRBV5-1, the J gene TRBJ1-3; D gene unclear. The CDR3 extends over 15 amino acids. Per the germline V gene, CDR1 is SGHRS and CDR2 is YFSETQ. The V gene lost 5 bases and the J gene lost 6 bases, with 18 bases spanning the gap. Full variable domain (missing parts from reference TRBV5-1 and TRBJ1-3): KAGVTQTPRYLIKTRGQQVTLSCSPISGHRSVSWYQQTPGQGLQFLFEYFSETQRNKGNFPGRFSGRQFSNSRSEMNVSTLELGDSALYLCASSYDGTGVNTIYFGEGSWLTVV.

V gene TRBV19 combines with J gene TRBJ1-1, with no clear D. Per germline, CDR1 LNHDA and CDR2 SQIVND (reference sequence). The CDR3 is made up of 14 amino acids. The V and J ends lost 6 bases and 1 base respectively, with 12 bases between them. CDR3 residues: CASREREKNTEAFF. CDR3 nucleotide sequence: TGTGCCAGTAGGGAACGGGAGAAGAACACTGAAGCTTTCTTT.

This chain links TRBV7-9 with TRBJ2-7, with D perhaps TRBD2 (6 bases). CDR1 is SEHNR, CDR2 FQNEAQ, per germline (reference sequence). This CDR3 contains 16 residues. Deletions cut 5 bases from V and 5 bases from J, with 22 bases between. The CDR3 here is CASSGGGGGSGNEQYF. CDR3 nucleotide sequence: TGTGCCAGCAGCGGGGGAGGAGGAGGGTCGGGGAACGAGCAGTACTTC.

J is TRBJ2-7 and V is TRBV28; tentatively, D is TRBD2 (5 bases). V lost 4 bases, J lost 8 bases, and 12 bases lay in between. Germline V CDR1 and CDR2: MDHEN, SYDVKM. The CDR3 is 12 residues long. The CDR3 loop is CASSSGVRQQYF. CDR3 nucleotides: TGTGCCAGCAGTTCCGGGGTGCGTCAGCAGTACTTC.

J is TRBJ2-5 and V is TRBV5-1; D might be TRBD1 (6 bases). The DNA matches TRBJ2-7 better at its end, which makes the J call doubtful. Per the germline V gene, CDR1 is SGHRS and CDR2 is YFSETQ. This CDR3 comprises 18 residues. The CDR3 here is CASSLVSLSGHRDGEQYF. The CDR3 DNA reads TGCGCCAGCAGCTTGGTTTCTTTGTCGGGACACCGGGACGGCGAGCAGTACTTC.

The genes are TRBV7-9 and TRBJ1-3; a weak D match, TRBD1 (5 bases). CDR1 and CDR2 from the germline V gene are SEHNR and FQNEAQ (reference sequence). Trimming pared 4 bases from V and 4 bases from J, leaving 14 bases between. CDR3 length equals 15 residues. For the CDR3, the DNA is TGTGCCAGCAGCTCCCAGGGACTCAACGGAAACACCATATATTTT. This encodes CASSSQGLNGNTIYF. Using reference TRBV7-9 and TRBJ1-3 for the parts outside the CDR3, the full variable domain is DTGVSQNPRHKITKRGQNVTFRCDPISEHNRLYWYRQTLGQGPEFLTYFQNEAQLEKSRLLSDRFSAERPKGSFSTLEIQRTEQGDSAMYLCASSSQGLNGNTIYFGEGSWLTVV.

The count of this clone is one. J is TRBJ2-2 and V is TRBV4-3; D unclear. CDR1 and CDR2 from the germline V gene are LGHNA and YSLEER. The CDR3 length is 13 residues. V was trimmed by 0 bases and J by 5 bases, leaving 4 bases between them. The CDR3 DNA is TGCGCCAGCAGCCAAGATCTTACCGGGGAGCTGTTTTTT. It encodes CASSQDLTGELFF.

This sequence joins TRBV6-4 and TRBJ1-5; 9 nucleotides align to TRBD1. This CDR3 is built from 15 residues. Germline lookup yields CDR1 MRHNA and CDR2 SNTAGT. Trimming cost V 5 bases and J 6 bases; bases outside gene matches: 8. The chain's CDR3 is CASSLPQGAGQPQHF. CDR3 coding DNA: TGTGCCAGCAGTCTTCCACAGGGGGCAGGTCAGCCCCAGCATTTT.

The chain joins TRBV28 to TRBJ2-7, with D maybe TRBD2 (5 bases). Trimming stripped 8 bases from V and 3 bases from J, with 20 bases between. CDR3 length equals 15 residues. Germline-derived CDR1 and CDR2 are MDHEN and SYDVKM. The CDR3 region has the DNA TGTGCCAGCCTGTGGGCCCGAGACGGGAACTACGAGCAGTACTTC. It specifies CASLWARDGNYEQYF.

This clone was seen just once. The J gene is TRBJ2-3, the V gene TRBV7-9; D not certain. The CDR3 has 14 amino acids. V dropped 1 base and J dropped 2 bases, with 7 bases sitting between them. CDR1 SEHNR and CDR2 FQNEAQ come from the germline V gene (reference sequence). As DNA, the CDR3 is TGTGCCAGCAGCTTAGGGCAGTTCACAGATACGCAGTATTTT. Translating gives CASSLGQFTDTQYF.

The CDR3, as DNA: TGTGCCAGCAGCATACTAGCGGGAGGCCCTGGAAACACAGATACGCAGTATTTT. Translation: CASSILAGGPGNTDTQYF. The V gene is TRBV7-3, the J gene TRBJ2-3; the match to TRBD2 covers 12 bases. Germline CDR1 SGHTA, CDR2 FQGTGA. The trim removed 5 bases at V and 2 bases at J, leaving 11 bases unmatched. The CDR3 length is 18 residues.

This clone came up a few times. Other DNA sequences in the sample encode the same CDR3. This chain's CDR3 is CASSPGGDYGYTF. The CDR3 DNA reads as TGTGCCAGCAGCCCGGGGGGGGACTATGGCTACACCTTC. This rearrangement joins TRBV7-3 to TRBJ1-2; D is perhaps TRBD1 (5 bases). The CDR3 is made up of 13 amino acids. Germline V gives CDR1 SGHTA, CDR2 FQGTGA. V lost 5 bases and J lost 3, with 10 bases in between. The whole variable domain, filled in from reference TRBV7-3 and TRBJ1-2, reads GAGVSQTPSNKVTEKGKYVELRCDPISGHTALYWYRQSLGQGPEFLIYFQGTGAADDSGLPNDRFFAVRPEGSVSTLKIQRTERGDSAVYLCASSPGGDYGYTFGSGTRLTVV.

This sequence joins TRBV15 and TRBJ2-5; D possibly corresponds to TRBD2 (7 bases). Trimming cost V 5 bases and J 2 bases, with 18 bases left between them. The CDR3 contains 16 residues. Germline CDR1 is LNHNV and CDR2 is YYDKDF (reference sequence). The DNA of the CDR3 is TGTGCCACCAGCCGAGGGGGGGGGACAACACAAGAGACCCAGTACTTC. Protein product: CATSRGGGTTQETQYF.

The V gene is TRBV27, the J gene TRBJ1-1; D is possibly TRBD1 (5 bases). Germline CDR1 reads MNHEY; CDR2 reads SMNVEV (reference sequence). Trimming took 0 bases from V and 0 from J, leaving 17 bases between them. CDR3 length equals 18 residues. The CDR3 nucleotides are TGTGCCAGCAGTTTATCGAAGTGGGGCCAGGTCATGAACACTGAAGCTTTCTTT. Residues: CASSLSKWGQVMNTEAFF.

The rearrangement links TRBV6-6 to TRBJ2-7; weak D call: TRBD2 (6 bases). Trimming took 6 bases from V and 2 from J, leaving 11 bases between them. Looked up from germline, CDR1 is MNHNY and CDR2 is SVGAGI (reference sequence). The CDR3 has 13 amino acids. The CDR3, as DNA: TGTGCCAGCAGGTCTAGCGTAACCTACGAGCAGTACTTC. Translated, it gives CASRSSVTYEQYF.

J is TRBJ1-2 and V is TRBV15, with D unresolved. V lost 3 bases and J 4 bases, leaving 12 bases between the germline ends. Germline CDR1 and CDR2: LNHNV and YYDKDF (reference sequence). This CDR3 is built from 14 residues. The CDR3 nucleotides are TGTGCCACCAGCAGGATCCTCCTAGGCTATGGCTACACCTTC. Its translation is CATSRILLGYGYTF.

The chain is built from TRBV5-4 and TRBJ1-2; weak D call: TRBD1 (6 bases). The CDR3 consists of 17 residues. The V and J ends lost 4 bases and 0 bases respectively, with 19 bases between them. The germline gives CDR1 SGHNT, CDR2 YYREEE (reference sequence). The CDR3 DNA follows: TGTGCCAGCAGCCTGGGACATCCGCGGGAAGCTAACTATGGCTACACCTTC. This encodes CASSLGHPREANYGYTF.

The chain uses TRBV10-3 and TRBJ2-7, with D tentatively TRBD1 (8 bases). Deletions cut 10 bases from V and 2 bases from J, with 24 bases between. Germline V lookup: CDR1 ENHRY, CDR2 SYGVKD. CDR3 length equals 16 residues. This chain's CDR3 is CASTGGARDNAYEQYF. CDR3 sequence (DNA): TGTGCCAGTACAGGGGGGGCGCGGGACAATGCCTACGAGCAGTACTTC.

Only a few counts were recorded for this clone. The genes are TRBV9 and TRBJ2-2; tentatively, D is TRBD1 (6 bases). The germline V gene has CDR1 SGDLS and CDR2 YYNGEE. The ends were cut back, 4 bases at V and 7 bases at J, with 8 bases in the middle. The CDR3 loop spans 12 amino acids. CDR3 loop: CASSFRGGELFF. In DNA, the CDR3 is TGTGCCAGCAGCTTCAGGGGCGGGGAGCTGTTTTTT.

The chain uses TRBV7-2 and TRBJ2-7, with a tentative D call TRBD2 (6 bases). V was clipped by 2 bases and J by 7 bases, with 18 bases between them. Germline V gene lookup returns CDR1 SGHTA and CDR2 FQGNSA. This CDR3 comprises 15 residues. The CDR3 reads CASSLPGLPLTEQYF. CDR3 coding DNA: TGTGCCAGCAGCTTACCGGGACTCCCTCTAACGGAGCAGTACTTC.

The J gene is TRBJ1-2, the V gene TRBV4-3, with 10 bases matching TRBD1. The germline V gene encodes CDR1 LGHNA and CDR2 YSLEER. Trimming removed 1 base from V and 8 bases from J; junction bases left unmatched: 4. This CDR3 has 14 amino acids. This chain's CDR3 is CASSQVGTGVGYTF. The CDR3 nucleotides read TGCGCCAGCAGCCAAGTTGGGACAGGGGTAGGCTACACCTTC.

The chain employs TRBV5-4 and TRBJ2-3, with 9 bases aligning to TRBD2. The CDR3 spans 16 residues. With V trimmed by 3 bases and J by 2 bases, 7 bases remained unmatched. The V gene's germline CDR1 is SGHNT and CDR2 YYREEE (reference sequence). DNA of the CDR3: TGTGCCAGCAGCTCCGCGCGGGAGGGCCCCACAGATACGCAGTATTTT. Translated: CASSSAREGPTDTQYF. Based on the CDR3 plus reference TRBV5-4 and TRBJ2-3, the full variable domain is ETGVTQSPTHLIKTRGQQVTLRCSSQSGHNTVSWYQQALGQGPQFIFQYYREEENGRGNFPPRFSGLQFPNYSSELNVNALELDDSALYLCASSSAREGPTDTQYFGPGTRLTVL.

The rearrangement uses TRBV11-2 and TRBJ2-5; D is unclear. CDR3 length equals 13 residues. Germline V gene sequence: CDR1 SGHAT, CDR2 FQNNGV. The V gene lost 1 base and the J gene lost 5 bases, with 8 bases spanning the gap. CDR3 nucleotides: TGTGCCAGCAGCTTAGTAGTTTCTGAGACCCAGTACTTC. It specifies CASSLVVSETQYF.

The chain uses TRBV5-4 and TRBJ2-5; the match to TRBD2 covers 7 bases. Judging by the DNA end, TRBJ2-7 fits better; the J call may be wrong. CDR1 SGHNT and CDR2 YYREEE come from the germline V gene (reference sequence). CDR3 length: 16 residues. The CDR3 reads CASSLAGGGLSYEQYF. CDR3 coding DNA: TGTGCCAGCAGCTTGGCCGGCGGGGGACTTTCCTACGAGCAGTACTTC.

CDR3 region: CASSLGHRVPEQYF. In DNA, the CDR3 is TGTGCCAGCAGCTTAGGGCACAGGGTACCCGAGCAGTACTTC. The chain combines TRBV7-9 with TRBJ2-7; D is possibly TRBD1 (6 bases). Trimming stripped 1 base from V and 6 bases from J, with 13 bases between. This CDR3 is built from 14 residues. Germline V CDR1 and CDR2: SEHNR, FQNEAQ (reference sequence).

J is TRBJ2-5 and V is TRBV5-1; 10 nucleotides match TRBD2. With the DNA end fitting TRBJ2-7 better, the J assignment may be wrong. The germline V gene has CDR1 SGHRS and CDR2 YFSETQ. The CDR3 covers 14 residues. CDR3 sequence reads: CASSGGTSAYEQYF. CDR3 DNA: TGCGCCAGCAGCGGCGGGACTAGCGCCTACGAGCAGTACTTC.

The rearrangement links TRBV30 to TRBJ2-7; D not certain. The germline gives CDR1 GTSNPN, CDR2 SVGIG (reference sequence). Trimming left V 0 bases short and J 6 bases short, with 12 bases between. The CDR3 covers 13 residues. The CDR3 sequence is CAWSVRSAAEQYF. The CDR3, as DNA: TGTGCCTGGAGTGTACGATCGGCGGCCGAGCAGTACTTC.